This TCR beta chain was observed in a study of blood T cell repertoires in COVID-19. Whole-study context: Samples taken during acute and convalescent COVID-19 were collected in the United States, Italy and Spain. T cells, B-cell-depleted T cells, or PBMCs provided the cDNA or gDNA that served as material.

This clone was counted a few times. The CDR3 runs 15 residues. The trim removed 0 bases at V and 4 bases at J, leaving 1 base unmatched. Germline CDR1 is MNHEY and CDR2 is SVGAGI. How the authors handled the data: Estimates of nucleated cell counts were drawn from the amplification of reference gene primers. Libraries were prepared by immunoSEQ multiplex PCR; TCRdb keeps only in-frame clonotypes and omits some of them. V and J calls and clone size are copied from that table; D and trimming were computed from the DNA. The sample lists 130,000 to 150,000 clones, about 90% occurring once. The sequence derives from a woman aged 50 to 60 with acute or convalescent COVID-19. The rearrangement links TRBV6-5 to TRBJ2-7; 12 bases fit TRBD2. Sequences were obtained from peripheral blood. The CDR3 coding sequence is TGTGCCAGCAGTTACTCGGGGACTAGCGGGTACGAGCAGTACTTC. Residues: CASSYSGTSGYEQYF.